The present entry profiles one T cell receptor beta chain with its context. This sample stems from a study of blood T cell repertoires in COVID-19. The CDR3 has 15 amino acids. J gave up 7 bases and V 1 base, and 4 bases lay outside the gene matches. Per germline, CDR1 SGDLS and CDR2 YYNGEE. Sequencing used immunoSEQ multiplex PCR; TCRdb keeps in-frame clones, though not all of them. In the table there are more than 95,000 clones, 92% of which are singletons. The chain combines TRBV9 with TRBJ2-1, with TRBD2 identical over 11 bases. The sequence came from a man aged 45-60 years with COVID-19, enrolled during active disease. Sequencing was performed on peripheral blood. The CDR3 spells CASSVTSGRWNEQFF. DNA for the CDR3: TGTGCCAGCAGCGTAACTAGCGGGAGATGGAATGAGCAGTTCTTC.